The following is a T cell receptor (beta chain) sequence with its context. Its target is unknown. The data are from a study of cytomegalovirus exposure and HLA in healthy donors. With V trimmed by 0 bases and J by 4 bases, 10 bases remained unmatched. Germline-derived CDR1 and CDR2 are SGDLS and YYNGEE. The CDR3 length is 17 residues. The primer mix had 60 Vbeta and 13 Jbeta primers. In the original analysis: There were 80 million to 95 million unique TCR beta chains by a later count, and 10 million to 12 million of them were shared. This table comes from immunoSEQ multiplex PCR, and its TCRdb copy is limited to in-frame clones, with some not included. V and J calls and clone size are as listed in that table; D and trimming were resolved from the DNA. This sample carries some 200,000 clones, roughly 80% of them seen once, and the ten largest clones take over 2%. General study results and limits: TCR beta sequences reportedly predicted most subjects' HLA-A and HLA-B alleles accurately. The study recorded 150 to 200 TCR beta chains that were cytomegalovirus-associated. Later genetic work tied a missense DCLRE1C variant to beta-chain V and J trimming.

V usage is TRBV9 and J usage is TRBJ1-3; 7 positions agree with TRBD1. Sequenced: PBMCs. This clonotype was sampled from a woman in her forties or fifties in good health and CMV-seropositive. CDR3 bases: TGTGCCAGCAGCGTAGGGGCGCAGGGGGTATCCGGAAACACCATATATTTT. Protein sequence: CASSVGAQGVSGNTIYF.